This paragraph reports one T cell receptor beta chain. Its matching antigen is unknown. Constant-region reverse primers amplified full-length variable regions, followed by semi-nested Nested Universal Primer A PCR. TCRdb processed the 5' RACE reads anew with MiXCR; each CDR3 protein has one entry. This sample has under 15,000 distinct CDR3 sequences; less than 25% occur once, and the top ten carry 3%. Germline CDR1 SGHDT, CDR2 YYEEEE. The CDR3 contains 12 residues. V dropped 3 bases and J dropped 11 bases, with 15 bases sitting between them. General study results and limits: Tumor memory CD4+ T cell TCR gene usage clustered with blood and lymph node memory CD4+ cells and lymph node naive CD4+ cells.

The receptor comes from a female donor with breast cancer. The sequencing sample was made of naive CD4+ T cells sorted from blood. Subset specified: naive CD4+ T cells, CD4+CD45RA+CD25-. The chain recombines TRBV5-6 with TRBJ2-7; D may match TRBD1 or TRBD2 (5 bases each). CDR3 DNA sequence: TGTGCCAGCAGCTCGGGACCCTGGAGAGAGTACTTC. It specifies CASSSGPWREYF.